One and the same sample provided the 31 T cell receptor beta chains below, sequenced in a study of blood T cells in healthy people across ages. Sample-barcoded 5' priming and a J-beta primer mix drove a second PCR of about 7 to 12 cycles. MiXCR, applied by TCRdb to the 5' RACE reads, yields one record per CDR3 protein. The data contain fewer than 900,000 distinct CDR3 sequences, roughly 45% of them singletons. The sequenced sample consisted of blood. The source is a woman aged 55-69 years in good health.

The chain links TRBV9 to TRBJ2-7; TRBD2 might be the D (6 bases). The CDR3 is 15 amino acids. With 0 bases removed from V and 6 bases from J, the gap between germline ends came to 16 bases. Per germline, CDR1 SGDLS and CDR2 YYNGEE. Here the CDR3 DNA reads TGTGCCAGCAGCGTAGAGCTCCAAGACGGGGGCGAGCAGTACTTC. Protein product: CASSVELQDGGEQYF.

The chain combines TRBV9 with TRBJ2-1; unclear D gene. Trimming pared 3 bases from V and 0 bases from J, leaving 10 bases between. CDR1 SGDLS and CDR2 YYNGEE come from the germline V gene. CDR3 size: 15 residues. In DNA form, the CDR3 reads TGTGCCAGCAGCGAGAGCGCGAGCTCCTACAATGAGCAGTTCTTC. Protein product: CASSESASSYNEQFF.

The rearrangement uses TRBV6-2 or TRBV6-3 and TRBJ2-2; 9 bases are a match to TRBD2. CDR3 length: 15 residues. Germline CDR1 is MNHEY and CDR2 is SVGEGT. The V gene end was trimmed by 5 bases and the J gene end by 5 bases; junction bases not matched to a gene: 6. The CDR3 bases are TGTGCCAGCAGTCAACTAGCGGGTTTAACCGGGGAGCTGTTTTTT. This translates into CASSQLAGLTGELFF.

This clonotype has ten or more counts. J is TRBJ2-3 and V is TRBV6-2 or TRBV6-3, with 15 nucleotides matching TRBD2. The junction had 9 bases not matched to a gene; V was cut back by 6 bases and J by 5 bases. CDR3 length: 17 amino acids. In germline, CDR1 is MNHEY, CDR2 SVGEGT. The CDR3 protein is CASSNGLAGGLGDTQYF. The DNA for the CDR3 is TGTGCCAGCAGCAACGGACTAGCGGGGGGGCTTGGAGATACGCAGTATTTT.

This clonotype was recorded many times. This chain joins TRBV29-1 and TRBJ2-7; TRBD2 matches at 7 bases. Unmatched junction bases numbered 12, after V lost 4 bases and J lost 6 bases. Germline CDR1 is SQVTM and CDR2 is ANQGSEA. The CDR3 runs to 14 residues. This CDR3 is CSVVSGTPTLEQYF. Here the CDR3 DNA reads TGCAGCGTTGTAAGCGGGACCCCTACCCTCGAGCAGTACTTC.

The V gene is TRBV7-6, the J gene TRBJ1-1; a weak D match, TRBD1 (5 bases). The CDR3 is 12 residues long. The germline V and J ends were trimmed by 5 bases and 8 bases, with 12 bases remaining between them. Per the germline V gene, CDR1 is SGHVS and CDR2 is FNYEAQ. The CDR3 nucleotides read TGTGCCAGCAGCCTCCAGGGACGGGAAGCTTTCTTT. Translation: CASSLQGREAFF. Full variable domain (missing parts from reference TRBV7-6 and TRBJ1-1): GAGVSQSPRYKVTKRGQDVALRCDPISGHVSLYWYRQALGQGPEFLTYFNYEAQQDKSGLPNDRFSAERPEGSISTLTIQRTEQRDSAMYRCASSLQGREAFFGQGTRLTVV.

The rearrangement uses TRBV5-1 and TRBJ2-1; D unresolved. This CDR3 comprises 15 residues. V was trimmed by 4 bases and J by 4 bases, leaving 15 bases between them. CDR1 and CDR2 (germline): SGHRS, YFSETQ. The CDR3 reads CASSLKTDKYNEQFF. The CDR3 nucleotides are TGCGCCAGCAGCCTGAAGACCGACAAGTACAATGAGCAGTTCTTC.

The chain recombines TRBV5-1 with TRBJ2-1; tentative D call: TRBD2 (6 bases). Germline loops: CDR1 SGHRS, CDR2 YFSETQ. The length of the CDR3 is 16 residues. Trimming left V 4 bases short and J 6 bases short, with 20 bases between. Written as DNA, the CDR3 is TGCGCCAGCAGCCCTTCCGCGTCGGCCGGGGGCAATGAGCAGTTCTTC. Its protein is CASSPSASAGGNEQFF.

Here the CDR3 reads CASSAGTSGATDTQYF. CDR3 in DNA: TGTGCCAGCAGCGCCGGGACTAGCGGCGCCACAGATACGCAGTATTTT. The chain couples TRBV7-2 to TRBJ2-3; 11 nucleotides agree with TRBD2. Germline-derived CDR1 and CDR2 are SGHTA and FQGNSA. V lost 5 bases and J lost 2; bases outside the gene matches: 6. The CDR3 extends over 16 amino acids.

This chain links TRBV7-9 with TRBJ1-2; no reliable D call. Trimming removed 4 bases at V and 5 bases at J, with 14 bases between. Germline V gene lookup returns CDR1 SEHNR and CDR2 FQNEAQ (reference sequence). The CDR3 is 14 residues long. The CDR3 DNA reads TGTGCCAGCAGCTCCAGGACCGCTAGGTATGGCTACACCTTC. Its translation is CASSSRTARYGYTF.

This clonotype was counted between two and nine times. The chain is built from TRBV7-2 and TRBJ2-5, with 12 bases identical to TRBD2. Unmatched junction bases numbered 16, after V lost 1 base and J lost 4 bases. The CDR3 spans 20 residues. Germline assignment: CDR1 SGHTA and CDR2 FQGNSA. The CDR3 DNA reads TGTGCCAGCAGCTTAGTAGTCAGGGGTGGGTCACTAGCGGGAGGAGAGACCCAGTACTTC. Its protein is CASSLVVRGGSLAGGETQYF.

The sample holds one count of this clonotype. The chain has TRBV7-3 and TRBJ2-7, with D perhaps TRBD1 (6 bases). Trimming took off 1 base at V and 7 bases at J, with 23 bases between the two ends. CDR1 is SGHTA, CDR2 FQGTGA, per germline. The CDR3 sequence is 17 residues long. CDR3 sequence reads: CASSLKGQTLYRNEQYF. The CDR3 region has the DNA TGTGCCAGCAGCTTAAAGGGACAAACCCTTTATAGGAATGAGCAGTACTTC.

This chain uses TRBV4-2 with TRBJ1-1; 8 nucleotides line up with TRBD1. J gave up 11 bases and V 3 bases, and 5 bases lay outside the gene matches. Germline CDR1 LGHNA, CDR2 YNFKEQ. CDR3 length equals 12 residues. CDR3 nucleotide sequence: TGTGCCAGCAGCCAGACGGACAGGGCGGCTTTCTTT. It yields the protein CASSQTDRAAFF.

The count of this clonotype is one. The V gene is TRBV9, the J gene TRBJ2-7; D perhaps matches TRBD2 (6 bases). V lost 4 bases and J 6 bases, leaving 14 bases between the germline ends. This CDR3 has 13 amino acids. CDR1 SGDLS and CDR2 YYNGEE come from the germline V gene. In DNA, the CDR3 is TGTGCCAGCAGCCCCCGGCTGGGGGGCGAGCAGTACTTC. It codes for CASSPRLGGEQYF.

This clonotype occurred a few times. This chain uses TRBV20-1 with TRBJ2-3; D may correspond to TRBD1 or TRBD2 (5 bases each). This CDR3 contains 14 residues. From germline, CDR1 is DFQATT and CDR2 SNEGSKA (reference sequence). Trimming stripped 1 base from V and 5 bases from J, with 13 bases between. The DNA of the CDR3 is TGCAGTGCTAGAGCTGGGACCCGTTTAGATACGCAGTATTTT. Amino acids: CSARAGTRLDTQYF.

This clonotype was recorded once. A much larger clone lies one base from this, so it may be a read error. The chain combines TRBV6-2 or TRBV6-3 with TRBJ2-1, with 7 positions matching TRBD2. Looked up from germline, CDR1 is MNHEY and CDR2 is SVGEGT. With V trimmed by 11 bases and J by 3 bases, 13 bases remained unmatched. The CDR3 consists of 15 residues. The CDR3 bases are TGTGCCGGCCTCGGGGGGACTGGAATCTACAATGAGCAGTTCTTC. This codes for CAGLGGTGIYNEQFF.

V and J are TRBV20-1 and TRBJ1-5; the D gene is possibly TRBD1 (5 bases). V was clipped by 5 bases and J by 5 bases, with 10 bases between them. The length of the CDR3 is 12 residues. CDR1 DFQATT and CDR2 SNEGSKA come from the germline V gene (reference sequence). As DNA, the CDR3 is TGCAGTGCTGGCGGGACCCATCAGCCCCAGCATTTT. Translation: CSAGGTHQPQHF.

Only a few counts were recorded for this clonotype. This chain connects TRBV9 to TRBJ2-3; D ambiguous. CDR1 is SGDLS, CDR2 YYNGEE, per germline. The V and J ends lost 3 bases and 0 bases respectively, with 11 bases between them. This CDR3 region has 15 residues. CDR3 bases: TGTGCCAGCAGCGGTAAACGGGTGAGCACAGATACGCAGTATTTT. Protein product: CASSGKRVSTDTQYF.

This clonotype was counted only a few times. The CDR3 spells CASSASGELFF. For the CDR3, the DNA is TGTGCCAGCAGTGCCTCCGGGGAGCTGTTTTTT. The chain combines TRBV2 with TRBJ2-2; D gene unclear. This CDR3 has 11 residues. Germline-derived CDR1 and CDR2 are SNHLY and FYNNEI. V was trimmed by 4 bases and J by 6 bases, leaving 3 bases between them.

The rearrangement joins TRBV14 to TRBJ2-3; D is possibly TRBD2 (5 bases). The CDR3 extends over 16 amino acids. Germline-derived CDR1 and CDR2 are SGHDN and FVKESK. V shed 1 base and J shed 1 base, with 12 bases lying between them. CDR3 amino acids: CASSQGFSVCTDTQYF. The CDR3 DNA sequence: TGTGCCAGCAGCCAAGGGTTTAGCGTGTGCACAGATACGCAGTATTTT.

J is TRBJ2-3 and V is TRBV12-3 or TRBV12-4; TRBD2 matches 14 bases. There are 17 residues in the CDR3. J was trimmed by 3 bases and V by 5 bases; bases with no gene match: 7. The CDR3, as DNA: TGTGCCAGCAGTCCCCCTGGACTAGCGGGGGGAACAGATACGCAGTATTTT. This translates into CASSPPGLAGGTDTQYF.

The chain combines TRBV5-1 with TRBJ2-5; D might be TRBD2 (6 bases). Germline V CDR1 and CDR2: SGHRS, YFSETQ. V lost 1 base and J 2 bases, leaving 12 bases between the germline ends. This CDR3 is 15 amino acids long. The CDR3 sequence: CASSLLRGLQETQYF. The CDR3 DNA sequence: TGCGCCAGCAGCTTGTTGCGGGGTCTTCAAGAGACCCAGTACTTC.

The chain joins TRBV3-1 to TRBJ2-2, with 8 bases that match TRBD2. Trimming at V came to 6 bases and at J to 7 bases, leaving 19 bases not matched to a gene. Germline CDR1 LGHDT, CDR2 YNNKEL (reference sequence). The CDR3 extends over 18 amino acids. The CDR3 region has the DNA TGTGCCAGCAGTCATCTAAGACTATCGGGGGGGCAAGGCGGGGAGCTGTTTTTT. Its protein product is CASSHLRLSGGQGGELFF.

This chain links TRBV7-2 with TRBJ1-1, with D unresolved. CDR1 SGHTA and CDR2 FQGNSA come from the germline V gene. V shed 0 bases and J shed 7 bases, with 12 bases lying between them. The CDR3 sequence is 14 residues long. CDR3 sequence (DNA): TGTGCCAGCAGCTTAGCGCAGATTAGCGGTGAAGCTTTCTTT. It specifies CASSLAQISGEAFF.

This clonotype was found a few times. The chain combines TRBV7-9 with TRBJ2-5; D is uncertain. V shed 8 bases and J shed 6 bases, with 7 bases lying between them. CDR1 and CDR2 from the germline V gene are SEHNR and FQNEAQ (reference sequence). CDR3 length: 10 residues. In DNA form, the CDR3 reads TGTGCCAGCTCCACTAAGACCCAGTACTTC. Encoded protein: CASSTKTQYF.

V gene TRBV7-2 combines with J gene TRBJ2-1; a weak D match, TRBD1 (5 bases). Germline V gives CDR1 SGHTA, CDR2 FQGNSA. Between the trimmed V and J ends, which lost 5 bases and 6 bases, there was a span of 5 bases. The CDR3 has 11 amino acids. Here the CDR3 reads CASSTGNEQFF. The DNA for the CDR3 is TGTGCCAGCAGCACAGGCAATGAGCAGTTCTTC.

The chain links TRBV20-1 to TRBJ1-6; a weak D match, TRBD1 (5 bases). Trimming pared 1 base from V and 5 bases from J, leaving 6 bases between. The germline gives CDR1 DFQATT, CDR2 SNEGSKA (reference sequence). The CDR3 is made up of 13 amino acids. The CDR3: CSARVQDNSPLHF. The CDR3 DNA follows: TGCAGTGCTAGAGTACAGGATAATTCACCCCTCCACTTT.

This clonotype was recorded a few times. The chain is built from TRBV27 and TRBJ1-6; 9 positions match TRBD1. Per the germline V gene, CDR1 is MNHEY and CDR2 is SMNVEV (reference sequence). V dropped 5 bases and J dropped 5; count of bases not matched to a gene: 13. The CDR3 is 18 amino acids. In DNA, the CDR3 is TGTGCCAGCAGTCTAGGGACAGGGATTTTGGCGAATAATTCACCCCTCCACTTT. It is translated as CASSLGTGILANNSPLHF.

This clonotype was detected many times. This chain uses TRBV7-9 with TRBJ2-1; D gene uncertain. This CDR3 is 11 amino acids long. Trimming pared 5 bases from V and 6 bases from J, leaving 5 bases between. Germline V lookup: CDR1 SEHNR, CDR2 FQNEAQ (reference sequence). This CDR3 reads CASSRSNEQFF. The CDR3 DNA sequence: TGTGCCAGCAGCCGCTCCAATGAGCAGTTCTTC. Full variable domain (rest looked up from reference TRBV7-9 and TRBJ2-1): DTGVSQNPRHKITKRGQNVTFRCDPISEHNRLYWYRQTLGQGPEFLTYFQNEAQLEKSRLLSDRFSAERPKGSFSTLEIQRTEQGDSAMYLCASSRSNEQFFGPGTRLTVL.

V is TRBV24-1 and J is TRBJ2-3, with 7 bases fitting TRBD1. Trimming at V came to 4 bases and at J to 2 bases, leaving 8 bases not matched to a gene. CDR1 KGHDR and CDR2 SFDVKD come from the germline V gene. This CDR3 has 16 residues. This CDR3 reads CATSENDRANTDTQYF. The DNA for the CDR3 is TGTGCCACCAGTGAGAATGACAGGGCCAACACAGATACGCAGTATTTT.

This chain joins TRBV10-3 and TRBJ2-6; TRBD1 aligns across 10 bases. Germline V gene data show CDR1 as ENHRY and CDR2 as SYGVKD. The CDR3 contains 16 residues. J gave up 0 bases and V 10 bases, and 6 bases lay outside the gene matches. In nucleotides, the CDR3 is TGTGCCACCGGACAGGGGGATGTCTCTGGGGCCAACGTCCTGACTTTC. Its protein is CATGQGDVSGANVLTF.